The following is a T cell receptor (beta chain) sequence with its context. Its binding antigen is unknown. Base qualities are missing; no much larger clone stands one base away. The sample is drawn from a study of blood T cell repertoires in COVID-19 (dated by TCRdb to about 2020). Some background on the complete study: Samples from collaborators originated in the United States, Italy and Spain and spanned both the acute and convalescent phases of COVID-19. The material from the prospective study consisted of cDNA or gDNA derived from T cells, B-cell-depleted T cells, or PBMCs. The dataset comprised deeply sampled blood TCRbeta repertoires from subjects exposed to, actively infected with, or recovered from COVID-19. The repertoires were released in a freely available public database intended as a resource for research on the immune response to SARS-CoV-2. Samples were obtained from the ongoing ImmuneRACE study (first 160 participants) and from 1,200 or so subjects provided by 6 global collaborators. The sample metadata nearly always contained a de-identified subject ID, COVID-19 status, age in years and sex. Where available, HLA class I and class II types were obtained from metadata supplied by the sample provider rather than from assay-based typing.

General conclusions and limits of the study: The amount of clinical and demographic metadata varied by source and participant and was provided uncurated.

Each collaborating institution followed its own protocols to collect whole blood in K2EDTA tubes. Collaborator samples were shipped for TCRbeta analysis as frozen whole blood, isolated PBMCs, or DNA extracted from either sample type. TCRbeta CDR3 regions were amplified from genomic DNA using the immunoSEQ Assay, a bias-controlled multiplex PCR. Under the source paper's analysis protocol: Within the assay, amplification of reference gene primers was used to estimate how many nucleated cells each sample contained. To quantify the absolute abundance of each unique TCRbeta CDR3 rearrangement, sequence reads were collapsed and filtered. For each sample, productive Simpson clonality was calculated as the square root of Simpson's diversity index over productive rearrangements. In TCRdb, the immuneACCESS table is reduced to in-frame sequences with V and J assigned. These tables do not hold every clone; where another copy was compared, an unresolved V gene accounts for under half, and the others remain unexplained. D and trimming were read from the DNA, whereas the V and J calls and clone size are those reported in that table. The sample table records hundreds of thousands of clones; about four fifths of these occur just once. The top ten clonotypes cover roughly 9.6% of the sample.

Trimmed from V: 6 bases; trimmed from J: 5 bases; junction bases lacking a gene match: 12. From the cysteine through the phenylalanine, the CDR3 covers 15 amino acids. Only CDR3 DNA is held: 45 bases, read in frame from base 1. Taken from the germline V gene, the CDR1 and CDR2 loops are SGHRS and YFSETQ. The sequence was obtained from a woman older than 75 with acute or convalescent COVID-19. Sequencing was carried out using peripheral blood. The chain is assembled from TRBV5-1 and TRBJ2-5; TRBD2 lines up with 8 middle nucleotides. Here is the DNA: TGCGCCAGCAACCGGGCGGGGGGCCCCGGGGAGACCCAGTACTTC. Its protein is CASNRAGGPGETQYF.